One and the same sample provided the 9 T cell receptor beta chains below, sequenced in a study of PD-1 blockade in mismatch repair-deficient tumors. Some clones are missing from TCRdb's copy, which holds only in-frame ones; the method was immunoSEQ multiplex PCR. This table has 120,000 or so clones, 86% appearing once. The sequences come from peripheral blood, collected 44 weeks after starting pembrolizumab. The receptors derive from an adult with mismatch repair-deficient cancer.

This chain connects TRBV10-3 to TRBJ1-1; possibly TRBD1 for D (6 bases). V was trimmed by 7 bases and J by 1 base, leaving 16 bases between them. There are 15 residues in the CDR3. Germline V lookup: CDR1 ENHRY, CDR2 SYGVKD. The CDR3 sequence: CAITDHTGRNTEAFF. The CDR3 coding sequence is TGTGCCATCACCGACCACACAGGGCGGAACACTGAAGCTTTCTTT.

This chain uses TRBV5-1 with TRBJ2-5, with D perhaps TRBD1 (5 bases). This CDR3 comprises 14 residues. Germline values: CDR1 SGHRS, CDR2 YFSETQ. V lost 2 bases and J lost 3, with 11 bases in between. The CDR3 DNA reads as TGCGCCAGCAGCTTAGGCCAGGGTGAAGAGACCCAGTACTTC. Translated, it gives CASSLGQGEETQYF. Full variable domain (missing parts from reference TRBV5-1 and TRBJ2-5): KAGVTQTPRYLIKTRGQQVTLSCSPISGHRSVSWYQQTPGQGLQFLFEYFSETQRNKGNFPGRFSGRQFSNSRSEMNVSTLELGDSALYLCASSLGQGEETQYFGPGTRLLVL.

The chain uses TRBV5-6 and TRBJ2-1; D gene uncertain. The CDR3 has 12 amino acids. Germline loops: CDR1 SGHDT, CDR2 YYEEEE. The V end lost 2 bases, the J end lost 7 bases, and 7 bases lay between the germline ends. The CDR3 loop is CASSFMGNEQFF. As DNA, the CDR3 is TGTGCCAGCAGCTTCATGGGTAATGAGCAGTTCTTC.

In this sample, this clone turned up once. DNA of the CDR3: TGCGCCAGCAGCCAAGAAGGAGGGGGCTATCAGCCCCAGCATTTT. Residues: CASSQEGGGYQPQHF. This chain uses TRBV4-1 with TRBJ1-5; TRBD1 matches at 7 bases. This CDR3 contains 15 residues. From germline, CDR1 is MGHRA and CDR2 YSYEKL. The trim removed 0 bases at V and 5 bases at J, leaving 4 bases unmatched.

The chain couples TRBV5-6 to TRBJ2-3, with 7 bases fitting TRBD2. Germline assignment: CDR1 SGHDT and CDR2 YYEEEE. With 0 bases clipped from V and 6 bases from J, the junction kept 7 bases outside the gene matches. The CDR3 contains 15 residues. DNA for the CDR3: TGTGCCAGCAGCTTGGAGGGCGGAGCGGGGGATACGCAGTATTTT. Translation gives CASSLEGGAGDTQYF.

The chain employs TRBV6-1 and TRBJ1-2; 7 nucleotides line up with TRBD1. This CDR3 spans 14 amino acids. Germline CDR1 is MNHNS and CDR2 is SASEGT. J lost 2 bases, V lost 6 bases, and 6 bases had no gene match. The CDR3 DNA follows: TGTGCCAGCAGGGAGCAGGGGGGAAACTATGGCTACACCTTC. Amino acids: CASREQGGNYGYTF.

This chain uses TRBV11-3 with TRBJ2-1; D is uncertain. V was shortened by 1 base and J by 1 base, with 5 bases between the two germline ends. The CDR3 is 14 amino acids. Germline V lookup: CDR1 SGHNT, CDR2 YENEEA. The CDR3 sequence: CASSLAQSYNEQFF. For the CDR3, the DNA is TGTGCCAGCAGCTTAGCCCAGTCCTACAATGAGCAGTTCTTC.

The chain is built from TRBV6-6 and TRBJ1-4, with D unresolved. There are 16 residues in the CDR3. Germline CDR1 and CDR2: MNHNY and SVGAGI (reference sequence). With 2 bases removed from V and 8 bases from J, the gap between germline ends came to 18 bases. CDR3 sequence (DNA): TGTGCCAGCAGTTACCGGTCGGACGGCGTTAACGAAAAACTGTTTTTT. Its protein is CASSYRSDGVNEKLFF.

V and J are TRBV30 and TRBJ1-5, with 9 bases identical to TRBD1. J lost 5 bases, V lost 5 bases, and 4 bases had no gene match. This CDR3 spans 13 amino acids. Germline V gene data show CDR1 as GTSNPN and CDR2 as SVGIG (reference sequence). CDR3 region: CAWGTGPHQPQHF. CDR3 bases: TGTGCCTGGGGGACAGGGCCGCATCAGCCCCAGCATTTT.